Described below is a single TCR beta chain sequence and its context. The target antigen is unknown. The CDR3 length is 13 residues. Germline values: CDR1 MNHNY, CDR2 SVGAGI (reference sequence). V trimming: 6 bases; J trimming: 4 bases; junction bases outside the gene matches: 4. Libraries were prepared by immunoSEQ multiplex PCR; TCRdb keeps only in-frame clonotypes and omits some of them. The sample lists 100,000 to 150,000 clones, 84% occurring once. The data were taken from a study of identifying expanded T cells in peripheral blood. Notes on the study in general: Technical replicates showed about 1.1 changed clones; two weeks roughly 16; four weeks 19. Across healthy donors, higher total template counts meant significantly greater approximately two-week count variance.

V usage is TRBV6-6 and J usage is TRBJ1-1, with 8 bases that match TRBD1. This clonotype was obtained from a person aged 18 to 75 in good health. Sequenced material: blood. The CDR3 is CASSRQGSTEAFF. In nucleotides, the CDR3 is TGTGCCAGCAGCAGACAGGGGTCCACTGAAGCTTTCTTT.